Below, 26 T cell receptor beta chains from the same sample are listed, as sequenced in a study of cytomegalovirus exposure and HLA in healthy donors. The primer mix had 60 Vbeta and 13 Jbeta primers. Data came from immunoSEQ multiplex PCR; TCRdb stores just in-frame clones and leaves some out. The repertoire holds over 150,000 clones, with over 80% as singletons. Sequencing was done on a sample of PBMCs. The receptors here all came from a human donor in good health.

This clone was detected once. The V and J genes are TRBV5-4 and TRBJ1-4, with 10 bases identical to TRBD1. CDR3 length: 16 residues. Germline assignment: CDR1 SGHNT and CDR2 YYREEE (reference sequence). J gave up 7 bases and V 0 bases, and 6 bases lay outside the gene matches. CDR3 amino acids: CASSLGGTGEREKLFF. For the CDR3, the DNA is TGTGCCAGCAGCTTGGGGGGGACAGGGGAGCGTGAAAAACTGTTTTTT.

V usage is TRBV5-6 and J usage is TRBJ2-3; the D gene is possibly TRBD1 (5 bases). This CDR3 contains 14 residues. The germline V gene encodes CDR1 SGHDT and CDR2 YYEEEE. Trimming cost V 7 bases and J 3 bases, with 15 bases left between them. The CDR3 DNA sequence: TGTGCCAGCCATCCTACACAGGAGACAGATACGCAGTATTTT. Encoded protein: CASHPTQETDTQYF. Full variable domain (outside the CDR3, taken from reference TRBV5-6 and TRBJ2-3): DAGVTQSPTHLIKTRGQQVTLRCSPKSGHDTVSWYQQALGQGPQFIFQYYEEEERQRGNFPDRFSGHQFPNYSSELNVNALLLGDSALYLCASHPTQETDTQYFGPGTRLTVL.

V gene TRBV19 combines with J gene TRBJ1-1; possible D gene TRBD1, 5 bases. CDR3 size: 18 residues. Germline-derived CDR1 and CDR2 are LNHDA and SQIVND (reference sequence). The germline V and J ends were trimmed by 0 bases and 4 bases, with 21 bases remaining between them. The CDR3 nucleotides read TGTGCCAGTAGTATAGATCTACCAGGGCAATGGGTTGGCACTGAAGCTTTCTTT. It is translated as CASSIDLPGQWVGTEAFF.

The DNA of the CDR3 is TGTGCCAGCAGTGATCGGACAGGGGTGAAAGATACGCAGTATTTT. Protein: CASSDRTGVKDTQYF. This chain joins TRBV6-1 and TRBJ2-3, with 9 positions matching TRBD1. V shed 3 bases, J shed 5 bases, and the junction held 6 bases outside the gene matches. The CDR3 contains 15 residues. Germline V lookup: CDR1 MNHNS, CDR2 SASEGT.

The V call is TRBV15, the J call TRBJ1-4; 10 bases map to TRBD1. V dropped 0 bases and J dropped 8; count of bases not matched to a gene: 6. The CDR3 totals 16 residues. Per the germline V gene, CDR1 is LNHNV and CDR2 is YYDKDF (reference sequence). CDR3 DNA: TGTGCCACCAGCAGAGATCGGACAGGGGGGAAAGAAAAACTGTTTTTT. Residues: CATSRDRTGGKEKLFF.

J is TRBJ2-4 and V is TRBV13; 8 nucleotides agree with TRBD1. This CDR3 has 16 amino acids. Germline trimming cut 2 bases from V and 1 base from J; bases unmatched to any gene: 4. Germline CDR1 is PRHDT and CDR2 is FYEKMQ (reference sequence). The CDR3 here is CASSLQGANAKNIQYF. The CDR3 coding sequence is TGTGCCAGCAGCTTACAGGGGGCGAACGCCAAAAACATTCAGTACTTC.

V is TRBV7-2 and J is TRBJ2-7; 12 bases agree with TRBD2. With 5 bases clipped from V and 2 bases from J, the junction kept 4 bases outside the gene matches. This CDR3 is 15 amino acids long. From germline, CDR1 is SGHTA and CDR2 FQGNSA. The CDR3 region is CASSPGLAGTYEQYF. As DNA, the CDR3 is TGTGCCAGCAGCCCAGGACTAGCGGGGACCTACGAGCAGTACTTC.

CDR3 amino acids: CASSLAQGHRIEQYF. The CDR3 region has the DNA TGTGCCAGCAGCTTAGCGCAGGGACACAGGATCGAGCAGTACTTC. The V gene is TRBV7-9, the J gene TRBJ2-7; D perhaps matches TRBD1 (6 bases). V was pared by 0 bases and J by 6 bases, with 15 bases between. Germline V gene sequence: CDR1 SEHNR, CDR2 FQNEAQ (reference sequence). The CDR3 sequence is 15 residues long.

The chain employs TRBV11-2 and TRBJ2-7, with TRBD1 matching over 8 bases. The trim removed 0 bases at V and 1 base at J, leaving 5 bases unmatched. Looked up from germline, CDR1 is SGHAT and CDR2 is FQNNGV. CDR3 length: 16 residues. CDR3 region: CASSLDRRQGSYEQYF. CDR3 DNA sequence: TGTGCCAGCAGCTTAGATAGGCGACAGGGGTCCTACGAGCAGTACTTC.

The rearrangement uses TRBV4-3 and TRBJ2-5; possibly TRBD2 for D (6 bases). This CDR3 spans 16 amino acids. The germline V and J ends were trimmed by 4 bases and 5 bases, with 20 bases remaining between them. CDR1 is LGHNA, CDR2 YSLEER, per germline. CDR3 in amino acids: CASSPSVGAGQETQYF. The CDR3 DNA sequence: TGCGCCAGCAGCCCTTCTGTGGGAGCGGGCCAGGAGACCCAGTACTTC.

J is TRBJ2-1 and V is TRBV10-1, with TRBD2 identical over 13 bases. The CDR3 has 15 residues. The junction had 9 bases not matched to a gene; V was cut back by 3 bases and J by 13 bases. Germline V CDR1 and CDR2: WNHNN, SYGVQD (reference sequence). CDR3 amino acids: CASSDTGLAGVLQFF. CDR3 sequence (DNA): TGCGCCAGCAGTGACACCGGACTAGCGGGGGTCCTACAGTTCTTC.

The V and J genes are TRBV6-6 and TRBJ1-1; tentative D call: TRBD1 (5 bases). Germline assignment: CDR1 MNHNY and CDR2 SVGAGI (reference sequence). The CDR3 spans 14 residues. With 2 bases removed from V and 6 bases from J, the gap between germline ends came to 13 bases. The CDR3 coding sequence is TGTGCCAGCAGTTACGGGGGGGGTGGACCTGAAGCTTTCTTT. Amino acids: CASSYGGGGPEAFF.

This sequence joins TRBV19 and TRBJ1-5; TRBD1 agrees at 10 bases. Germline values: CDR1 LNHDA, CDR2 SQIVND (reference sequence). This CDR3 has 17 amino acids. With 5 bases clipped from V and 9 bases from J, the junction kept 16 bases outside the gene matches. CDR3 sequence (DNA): TGTGCCAGTAGTCGACCGGGACAGGGGATCAATTACAGGCCCCAGCATTTT. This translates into CASSRPGQGINYRPQHF.

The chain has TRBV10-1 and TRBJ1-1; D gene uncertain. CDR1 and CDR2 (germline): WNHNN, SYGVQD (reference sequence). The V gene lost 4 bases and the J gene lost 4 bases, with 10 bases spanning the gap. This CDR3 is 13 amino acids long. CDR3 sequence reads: CASSGLLSTEAFF. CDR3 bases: TGCGCCAGCAGTGGACTTTTGAGCACTGAAGCTTTCTTT.

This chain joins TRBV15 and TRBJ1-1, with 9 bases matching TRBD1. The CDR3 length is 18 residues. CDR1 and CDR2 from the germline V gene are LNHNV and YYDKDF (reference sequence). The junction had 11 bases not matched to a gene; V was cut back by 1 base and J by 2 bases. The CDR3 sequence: CATSRGLQGAVGNTEAFF. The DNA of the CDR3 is TGTGCCACCAGCAGAGGACTACAGGGGGCGGTCGGCAACACTGAAGCTTTCTTT. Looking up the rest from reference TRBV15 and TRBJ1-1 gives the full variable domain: DAMVIQNPRYQVTQFGKPVTLSCSQTLNHNVMYWYQQKSSQAPKLLFHYYDKDFNNEADTPDNFQSRRPNTSFCFLDIRSPGLGDTAMYLCATSRGLQGAVGNTEAFFGQGTRLTVV.

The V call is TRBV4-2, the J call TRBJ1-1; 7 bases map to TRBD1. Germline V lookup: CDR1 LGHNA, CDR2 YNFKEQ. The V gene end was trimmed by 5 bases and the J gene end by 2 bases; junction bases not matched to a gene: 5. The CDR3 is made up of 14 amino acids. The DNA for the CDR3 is TGTGCCAGCAGCGCGACAGGGTTTAACACTGAAGCTTTCTTT. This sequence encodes CASSATGFNTEAFF.

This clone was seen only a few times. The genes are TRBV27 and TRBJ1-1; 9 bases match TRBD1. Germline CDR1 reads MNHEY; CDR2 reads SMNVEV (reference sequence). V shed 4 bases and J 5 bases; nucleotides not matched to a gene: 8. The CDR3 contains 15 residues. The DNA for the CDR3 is TGTGCCAGCAGTTCCACCCGACAGGGGGTAACTGAAGCTTTCTTT. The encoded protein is CASSSTRQGVTEAFF.

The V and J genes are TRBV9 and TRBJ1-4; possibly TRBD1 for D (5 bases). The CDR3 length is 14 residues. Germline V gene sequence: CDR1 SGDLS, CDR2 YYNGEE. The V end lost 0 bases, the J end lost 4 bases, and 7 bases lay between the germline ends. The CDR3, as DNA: TGTGCCAGCAGCGTAGGACAGTATAATGAAAAACTGTTTTTT. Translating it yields CASSVGQYNEKLFF.

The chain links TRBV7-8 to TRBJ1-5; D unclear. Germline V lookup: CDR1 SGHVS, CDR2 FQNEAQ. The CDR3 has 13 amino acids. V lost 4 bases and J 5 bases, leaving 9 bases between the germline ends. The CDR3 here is CASSSSRDQPQHF. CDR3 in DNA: TGTGCCAGCAGCTCGAGCCGGGATCAGCCCCAGCATTTT.

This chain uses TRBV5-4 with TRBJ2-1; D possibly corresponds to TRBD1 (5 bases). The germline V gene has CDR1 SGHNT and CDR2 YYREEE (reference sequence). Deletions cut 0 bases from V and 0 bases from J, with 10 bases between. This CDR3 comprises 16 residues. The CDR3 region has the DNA TGTGCCAGCAGCTTGGACGTGGGGCTCTCCTACAATGAGCAGTTCTTC. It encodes CASSLDVGLSYNEQFF.

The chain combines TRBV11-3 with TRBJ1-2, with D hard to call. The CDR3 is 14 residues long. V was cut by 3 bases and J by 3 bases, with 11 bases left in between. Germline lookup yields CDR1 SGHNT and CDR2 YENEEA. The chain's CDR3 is CASSLTGFDYGYTF. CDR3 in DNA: TGTGCCAGCAGCTTGACGGGTTTTGACTATGGCTACACCTTC.

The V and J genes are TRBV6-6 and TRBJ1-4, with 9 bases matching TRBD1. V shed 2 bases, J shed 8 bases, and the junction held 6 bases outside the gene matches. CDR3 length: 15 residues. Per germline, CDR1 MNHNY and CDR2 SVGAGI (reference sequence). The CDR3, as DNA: TGTGCCAGCAGTTACCGGGACAGGGTGTTGGAAAAACTGTTTTTT. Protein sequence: CASSYRDRVLEKLFF.

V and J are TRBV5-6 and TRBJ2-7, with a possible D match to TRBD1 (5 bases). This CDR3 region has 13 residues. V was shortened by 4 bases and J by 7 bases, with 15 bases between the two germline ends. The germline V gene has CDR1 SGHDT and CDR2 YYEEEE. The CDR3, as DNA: TGTGCCAGCAGCGTTACCCTGGGGCGAGAGCAGTACTTC. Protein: CASSVTLGREQYF. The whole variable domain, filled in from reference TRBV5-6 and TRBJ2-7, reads DAGVTQSPTHLIKTRGQQVTLRCSPKSGHDTVSWYQQALGQGPQFIFQYYEEEERQRGNFPDRFSGHQFPNYSSELNVNALLLGDSALYLCASSVTLGREQYFGPGTRLTVT.

The CDR3 protein is CASSLEQGGSYEQYF. DNA of the CDR3: TGTGCCAGCAGCTTAGAGCAGGGAGGGTCCTACGAGCAGTACTTC. V is TRBV7-2 and J is TRBJ2-7; TRBD2 aligns across 7 bases. This CDR3 has 15 residues. Germline V gene lookup returns CDR1 SGHTA and CDR2 FQGNSA. J lost 1 base, V lost 1 base, and 4 bases had no gene match.

The CDR3 spells CASSYQGYEQYF. CDR3 coding DNA: TGCGCCAGCAGTTATCAGGGCTACGAGCAGTACTTC. The chain combines TRBV5-1 with TRBJ2-7; D might be TRBD1 (5 bases). The germline V gene has CDR1 SGHRS and CDR2 YFSETQ. This CDR3 spans 12 amino acids. Trimming removed 5 bases at V and 3 bases at J, with 9 bases between. The full variable domain, rest sourced from reference TRBV5-1 and TRBJ2-7, is KAGVTQTPRYLIKTRGQQVTLSCSPISGHRSVSWYQQTPGQGLQFLFEYFSETQRNKGNFPGRFSGRQFSNSRSEMNVSTLELGDSALYLCASSYQGYEQYFGPGTRLTVT.

CDR3: CASSLVALAGGRDQETQYF. The DNA for the CDR3 is TGTGCCAGCAGCTTAGTAGCACTAGCGGGGGGCCGGGATCAAGAGACCCAGTACTTC. This chain links TRBV7-9 with TRBJ2-5, with 12 bases lining up with TRBD2. V was pared by 1 base and J by 2 bases, with 11 bases of the junction left unmatched. The CDR3 is made up of 19 amino acids. Germline V lookup: CDR1 SEHNR, CDR2 FQNEAQ (reference sequence).